Shown below are 20 T cell receptor beta chains from a single sample sequenced in a study of shared clonotypes between healthy human individuals. Libraries were prepared by immunoSEQ multiplex PCR; TCRdb keeps only in-frame clonotypes and omits some of them. The table shows around 1.9 million clones, with about 93% occurring only once. Naive CD8 populations comprised CD45RO-negative cells positively selected for CCR7, excluding terminally differentiated effector memory CD45RA+ cells. Sequenced material: naive CD8+ T cells from PBMCs. The receptors stem from a man younger than 35 in good health. Some clones in this sample may be carry-over from other donors' samples.

This clone was seen just once. CDR3 bases: TGCAGCGTATGTAAGGGGGCGGGACAGCCCCAGCATTTT. It encodes CSVCKGAGQPQHF. This chain connects TRBV29-1 to TRBJ1-5; TRBD1 agrees at 7 bases. V lost 6 bases, J lost 7 bases, and 9 bases stayed unmatched. Germline CDR1 reads SQVTM; CDR2 reads ANQGSEA. CDR3 length: 13 amino acids.

The CDR3 loop reads CASSVAEVRGETQYF. Here the CDR3 DNA reads TGTGCCAGCAGCGTAGCGGAAGTCAGGGGAGAGACCCAGTACTTC. The rearrangement links TRBV9 to TRBJ2-5; a weak D match, TRBD1 (6 bases). The CDR3 length is 15 residues. Germline-derived CDR1 and CDR2 are SGDLS and YYNGEE. V was clipped by 0 bases and J by 4 bases, with 13 bases between them.

This chain connects TRBV25-1 to TRBJ1-4, with D possibly TRBD1 on 6 matching bases. Germline CDR1 reads MGHDK; CDR2 reads SYGVNS. Trimming removed 3 bases at V and 12 bases at J, with 20 bases between. This CDR3 has 15 amino acids. CDR3 sequence (DNA): TGTGCCAGCAGTGACCGAGCGGGGGCGGGAGGGGAACTGTTTTTT. Translating it yields CASSDRAGAGGELFF.

Concerning this clone itself: The same CDR3 can be traced to other DNA sequences in this sample. The rearrangement links TRBV5-1 to TRBJ2-3; D gene uncertain. The V end was cut by 2 bases, the J end by 2 bases, with 9 bases between. Germline V gene lookup returns CDR1 SGHRS and CDR2 YFSETQ. CDR3 length equals 14 residues. DNA for the CDR3: TGCGCCAGCAGCTTATCGCCTTTCACAGATACGCAGTATTTT. Its translation: CASSLSPFTDTQYF.

The chain recombines TRBV27 with TRBJ2-5; possibly TRBD2 for D (7 bases). This CDR3 is 16 amino acids long. Per the germline V gene, CDR1 is MNHEY and CDR2 is SMNVEV (reference sequence). The germline V and J ends were trimmed by 6 bases and 2 bases, with 19 bases remaining between them. The CDR3 bases are TGTGCCAGCAGAGTAAGGGGGAGGGCCTTTCAAGAGACCCAGTACTTC. Protein product: CASRVRGRAFQETQYF.

The V and J genes are TRBV11-3 and TRBJ2-3; D not certain. Germline lookup yields CDR1 SGHNT and CDR2 YENEEA. This CDR3 comprises 13 residues. Trimming pared 1 base from V and 6 bases from J, leaving 8 bases between. CDR3 sequence (DNA): TGTGCCAGCAGCTTAGCCCGGTTGGATACGCAGTATTTT. It specifies CASSLARLDTQYF.

V is TRBV15 and J is TRBJ2-7, with 8 bases identical to TRBD1. The trim removed 5 bases at V and 0 bases at J, leaving 9 bases unmatched. Germline V gene data show CDR1 as LNHNV and CDR2 as YYDKDF (reference sequence). The CDR3 sequence is 16 residues long. In nucleotides, the CDR3 is TGTGCCACCAGCTCAAGGACAGGGACAAGCTCCTACGAGCAGTACTTC. This sequence encodes CATSSRTGTSSYEQYF. Full variable domain (rest looked up from reference TRBV15 and TRBJ2-7): DAMVIQNPRYQVTQFGKPVTLSCSQTLNHNVMYWYQQKSSQAPKLLFHYYDKDFNNEADTPDNFQSRRPNTSFCFLDIRSPGLGDTAMYLCATSSRTGTSSYEQYFGPGTRLTVT.

The rearrangement uses TRBV13 and TRBJ2-7, with 12 bases matching TRBD1. CDR3 length: 16 amino acids. With 0 bases clipped from V and 3 bases from J, the junction kept 3 bases outside the gene matches. Germline values: CDR1 PRHDT, CDR2 FYEKMQ (reference sequence). CDR3 region: CASSLGGTGGFYEQYF. The CDR3 bases are TGTGCCAGCAGCTTAGGGGGGACAGGGGGCTTCTACGAGCAGTACTTC. Full variable domain (missing parts from reference TRBV13 and TRBJ2-7): AAGVIQSPRHLIKEKRETATLKCYPIPRHDTVYWYQQGPGQDPQFLISFYEKMQSDKGSIPDRFSAQQFSDYHSELNMSSLELGDSALYFCASSLGGTGGFYEQYFGPGTRLTVT.

The V and J genes are TRBV6-5 and TRBJ1-1; D is undetermined. V shed 6 bases and J shed 8 bases, with 22 bases lying between them. The germline V gene has CDR1 MNHEY and CDR2 SVGAGI. This CDR3 spans 15 amino acids. The CDR3 DNA follows: TGTGCCAGCAGCCGCTACCGGGGAGTCCCGATCGAAGCTTTCTTT. This gives the protein CASSRYRGVPIEAFF.

The chain recombines TRBV2 with TRBJ1-2, with 7 bases aligning to TRBD1. The CDR3 totals 14 residues. V was clipped by 8 bases and J by 0 bases; unmatched bases: 6. Per the germline V gene, CDR1 is SNHLY and CDR2 is FYNNEI. CDR3 sequence (DNA): TGTGCCAGCTACCGGGACAGAGCTAACTATGGCTACACCTTC. It codes for CASYRDRANYGYTF.

The chain carries TRBV5-6 and TRBJ2-7; D is possibly TRBD1 or TRBD2 (5 bases each). Germline V gene lookup returns CDR1 SGHDT and CDR2 YYEEEE. The ends were cut back, 5 bases at V and 1 base at J, with 13 bases in the middle. The CDR3 contains 14 residues. Here the CDR3 DNA reads TGTGCCAGCAGGCCCCGGGGCGGTTCCTACGAGCAGTACTTC. This sequence encodes CASRPRGGSYEQYF.

The chain recombines TRBV19 with TRBJ1-5; D perhaps matches TRBD1 (6 bases). CDR3 length: 16 amino acids. Germline CDR1 LNHDA, CDR2 SQIVND (reference sequence). V was shortened by 6 bases and J by 0 bases, with 15 bases between the two germline ends. CDR3 bases: TGTGCCAGTAGCCGACCGGGACATCTTAGCAATCAGCCCCAGCATTTT. It encodes CASSRPGHLSNQPQHF.

On this clone itself: Different DNA sequences within this sample yield the same CDR3. The CDR3 protein is CASSLNTGELFF. The CDR3, as DNA: TGCGCCAGCAGCTTGAACACCGGGGAGCTGTTTTTT. The rearrangement uses TRBV5-1 and TRBJ2-2; D ambiguous. Germline V gene data show CDR1 as SGHRS and CDR2 as YFSETQ. The length of the CDR3 is 12 residues. Trimming shortened V by 1 base and J by 2 bases, and 0 bases separated the two germline ends.

The J gene is TRBJ2-2, the V gene TRBV28, with D perhaps TRBD1 (5 bases). The V gene's germline CDR1 is MDHEN and CDR2 SYDVKM. Trimming shortened V by 6 bases and J by 5 bases, and 19 bases separated the two germline ends. The CDR3 consists of 16 residues. CDR3 bases: TGTGCCAGCAGCCTCCCGGGCAGGGCTCGGACCGGGGAGCTGTTTTTT. Its translation: CASSLPGRARTGELFF.

The V gene is TRBV28, the J gene TRBJ2-3, with 11 bases identical to TRBD2. Trimming removed 3 bases from V and 5 bases from J; junction bases left unmatched: 7. Per the germline V gene, CDR1 is MDHEN and CDR2 is SYDVKM. The length of the CDR3 is 16 residues. The CDR3 bases are TGTGCCAGCAGTTTCTCTAGCGGGAGGAGTGGAGATACGCAGTATTTT. Its translation: CASSFSSGRSGDTQYF.

This CDR3 is CASSSTSAHNEQFF. CDR3 in DNA: TGTGCCAGCAGCTCTACTAGCGCCCACAATGAGCAGTTCTTC. The chain recombines TRBV13 with TRBJ2-1, with 7 bases lining up with TRBD2. Germline V gene sequence: CDR1 PRHDT, CDR2 FYEKMQ (reference sequence). This CDR3 spans 14 amino acids. Trimming took 4 bases from V and 5 from J; bases not matched to a gene: 5.

V is TRBV7-6 and J is TRBJ2-2; no clear D gene. CDR3 length: 14 residues. V gave up 5 bases and J gave up 1 base, with 8 bases separating them. Looked up from germline, CDR1 is SGHVS and CDR2 is FNYEAQ. This CDR3 reads CASSPRMNTGELFF. The CDR3 DNA is TGTGCCAGCAGCCCCAGGATGAACACCGGGGAGCTGTTTTTT.

The V gene is TRBV30, the J gene TRBJ1-5, with D possibly matching TRBD1 (5 bases). Trimming took 7 bases from V and 2 from J, leaving 12 bases between them. Germline CDR1 is GTSNPN and CDR2 is SVGIG (reference sequence). The CDR3 covers 13 residues. The CDR3 sequence is CASGEGGNQPQHF. CDR3 nucleotides: TGTGCCTCGGGGGAGGGCGGCAATCAGCCCCAGCATTTT. Full variable domain (missing parts from reference TRBV30 and TRBJ1-5): SQTIHQWPATLVQPVGSPLSLECTVEGTSNPNLYWYRQAAGRGLQLLFYSVGIGQISSEVPQNLSASRPQDRQFILSSKKLLLSDSGFYLCASGEGGNQPQHFGDGTRLSIL.

This chain joins TRBV7-6 and TRBJ1-4; D ambiguous. Trimming took off 5 bases at V and 7 bases at J, with 17 bases between the two ends. The germline gives CDR1 SGHVS, CDR2 FNYEAQ. This CDR3 has 15 amino acids. Here the CDR3 DNA reads TGTGCCAGCAGCCCCCGTTTCGAGATGGGTGAAAAACTGTTTTTT. This translates into CASSPRFEMGEKLFF. The whole variable domain, remainder taken from reference TRBV7-6 and TRBJ1-4, is GAGVSQSPRYKVTKRGQDVALRCDPISGHVSLYWYRQALGQGPEFLTYFNYEAQQDKSGLPNDRFSAERPEGSISTLTIQRTEQRDSAMYRCASSPRFEMGEKLFFGSGTQLSVL.

The V and J genes are TRBV19 and TRBJ2-2; 8 nucleotides agree with TRBD2. CDR3 length: 15 amino acids. Germline V gives CDR1 LNHDA, CDR2 SQIVND (reference sequence). Trimming cost V 6 bases and J 6 bases; bases outside gene matches: 9. This chain's CDR3 is CASRVAGTRAGELFF. The CDR3 coding sequence is TGTGCCAGTAGGGTGGCTGGGACTAGGGCCGGGGAGCTGTTTTTT.